The present TCR delta chain was sequenced within a study of gammadelta T cells in human blood (dated by TCRdb to 2020 to 2021). The paper's findings and limits, for the study overall: The study reported that microbial exposure appeared to drive polyclonal expansion of innate gamma-delta T cells immediately after birth.

Spanning cysteine to phenylalanine, the CDR3 consists of 15 amino acids. This entry keeps only the CDR3 DNA: 45 bases, framed from base 1. Trimming removed 7 bases from V and 4 bases from J; the gene matches leave 13 bases unexplained. CDR1 is given as GEAIGNYY and CDR2 as EKD, both from the germline V gene. Library preparation was by RT-PCR. Sequencing relied on an Illumina MiSeq. For TCRdb, the public reads were processed anew by CATT, and duplicate DNA sequences were folded into one row. Across this sample there are about 1,200 delta-chain clones, with about half seen only once. The top ten constitute less than 25% of the sample. As regards this clone: Its cognate antigen has yet to be identified. This DNA's translation differs at residue 3 from TCRdb's protein, which comes from a much larger clone; a read error is likely, and the protein shown is translated from the DNA.

The receptor comes from a human donor. The chain employs TRDV2 and TRDJ1, with TRDD3 identical over 8 junction bases. Source material: Vgamma9Vdelta2 gamma-delta T cells from adult blood. The CDR3: CAWDVLGGTVDKLIF. The nucleotide sequence is given as TGTGCCTGGGACGTACTGGGGGGTACAGTCGATAAACTCATCTTT.